This T cell receptor (beta chain) was recovered during a study of cytomegalovirus exposure and HLA in healthy donors. Study conclusions and caveats: Reportedly, cytomegalovirus status was diagnosed with high sensitivity and specificity.

About this clone: Its specificity is not known.

Assay used: immunoSEQ multiplex PCR; TCRdb lists only in-frame clones, some missing. The sample has tens of thousands of clones, about 90% seen once. CDR3 size: 15 residues. V shed 5 bases and J shed 4 bases, with 18 bases lying between them. Per germline, CDR1 MDHEN and CDR2 SYDVKM. The sequence was obtained from a young man in good health and CMV-seronegative. The rearrangement joins TRBV28 to TRBJ2-7, with D perhaps matching TRBD1 (6 bases). Sequences were obtained from PBMCs. In DNA form, the CDR3 reads TGTGCCAGCAGTCCCTCCACAGGGTGGGGATACGAGCAGTACTTC. It encodes CASSPSTGWGYEQYF.